Each of the 25 T cell receptor beta chains below was sequenced from the same sample in a study of early T cells in non-severe SARS-CoV-2 infection. TCRdb reprocessed the 5' RACE reads with MiXCR, giving one entry per CDR3 protein. The table shows under 30,000 distinct CDR3 sequences, with about 4.5% occurring only once. The sample comprised whole blood. The source of these receptors is an adult who was a healthcare worker with PCR-confirmed SARS-CoV-2 infection or an uninfected control (not recorded which).

This clonotype was found many times. The V gene is TRBV9, the J gene TRBJ2-7; 11 bases fit TRBD2. The V gene's germline CDR1 is SGDLS and CDR2 YYNGEE. The junction had 3 bases not matched to a gene; V was cut back by 1 base and J by 3 bases. The CDR3 is 15 amino acids. CDR3 coding DNA: TGTGCCAGCAGCGTATTTGGGACTAGCGGCTACGAGCAGTACTTC. This translates into CASSVFGTSGYEQYF.

Many counts were recorded for this clonotype. The J gene is TRBJ2-1, the V gene TRBV11-2; TRBD1 agrees at 7 bases. Per the germline V gene, CDR1 is SGHAT and CDR2 is FQNNGV. With 6 bases clipped from V and 5 bases from J, the junction kept 10 bases outside the gene matches. CDR3 length equals 15 residues. The DNA of the CDR3 is TGTGCCAGCAGGAATCCGGGACAGCGACACAATGAGCAGTTCTTC. This encodes CASRNPGQRHNEQFF.

This clonotype has ten or more counts. CDR3 amino acids: CAIRRSSYEYNEQFF. CDR3 coding DNA: TGTGCCATCAGAAGGTCGTCCTACGAATACAATGAGCAGTTCTTC. The genes are TRBV10-3 and TRBJ2-1; no firm D call. V was cut by 6 bases and J by 4 bases, with 16 bases left in between. The germline V gene encodes CDR1 ENHRY and CDR2 SYGVKD. The CDR3 has 15 amino acids.

Many counts were recorded for this clonotype. This chain links TRBV4-2 with TRBJ2-5; D might be TRBD1 or TRBD2, each matching 5 bases. Germline values: CDR1 LGHNA, CDR2 YNFKEQ. The CDR3 loop spans 15 amino acids. Trimming shortened V by 0 bases and J by 5 bases, and 13 bases separated the two germline ends. The chain's CDR3 is CASSQDHGARETQYF. CDR3 nucleotides: TGTGCCAGCAGCCAAGATCACGGGGCCCGGGAGACCCAGTACTTC.

In this sample, this clonotype turned up many times. The chain uses TRBV12-3 or TRBV12-4 and TRBJ1-5; a possible D gene is TRBD1 (6 bases). V lost 4 bases and J lost 7, with 14 bases in between. This CDR3 has 14 amino acids. CDR3 nucleotide sequence: TGTGCCAGCAGTTATAACAGGGCGGCCCAGCCCCAGCATTTT. This codes for CASSYNRAAQPQHF.

This clonotype was counted at least ten times. V usage is TRBV5-1 and J usage is TRBJ2-5; D gene unclear. V shed 0 bases and J shed 2 bases, with 8 bases lying between them. CDR3 size: 14 residues. Germline loops: CDR1 SGHRS, CDR2 YFSETQ. CDR3 in DNA: TGCGCCAGCAGCTTGGGGCAGGCACAAGAGACCCAGTACTTC. Encoded protein: CASSLGQAQETQYF. The variable domain in full, completed from reference TRBV5-1 and TRBJ2-5, reads KAGVTQTPRYLIKTRGQQVTLSCSPISGHRSVSWYQQTPGQGLQFLFEYFSETQRNKGNFPGRFSGRQFSNSRSEMNVSTLELGDSALYLCASSLGQAQETQYFGPGTRLLVL.

This clonotype showed up many times. The chain is built from TRBV10-3 and TRBJ1-5; TRBD1 agrees at 9 bases. The CDR3 consists of 16 residues. In germline, CDR1 is ENHRY, CDR2 SYGVKD. J lost 2 bases, V lost 5 bases, and 7 bases had no gene match. DNA for the CDR3: TGTGCCATCAGTAGCCCGGACAGGGGAGGCAATCAGCCCCAGCATTTT. It encodes CAISSPDRGGNQPQHF.

This clonotype is categorized as large (0.1 to 1%). The J gene is TRBJ2-1, the V gene TRBV7-3; possible D gene TRBD1, 6 bases. Looked up from germline, CDR1 is SGHTA and CDR2 is FQGTGA. The CDR3 runs to 17 residues. V lost 4 bases and J 5 bases, leaving 21 bases between the germline ends. Here the CDR3 DNA reads TGTGCCAGCAGCTCAACTGGAAGGGGGTTTTCGGACAATGAGCAGTTCTTC. Encoded protein: CASSSTGRGFSDNEQFF.

The chain's CDR3 is CASSYGLAGNNEQFF. The CDR3 nucleotides read TGTGCCAGCAGTTACGGGCTAGCGGGAAACAATGAGCAGTTCTTC. The V and J genes are TRBV6-2 or TRBV6-3 and TRBJ2-1; TRBD2 aligns across 9 bases. Germline V lookup: CDR1 MNHEY, CDR2 SVGEGT. There are 15 residues in the CDR3. Germline trimming cut 2 bases from V and 5 bases from J; bases unmatched to any gene: 4.

J is TRBJ2-7 and V is TRBV20-1; D gene ambiguous. The CDR3 has 12 amino acids. Between the trimmed V and J ends, which lost 3 bases and 0 bases, there was a span of 6 bases. Germline V gene sequence: CDR1 DFQATT, CDR2 SNEGSKA (reference sequence). CDR3 protein: CSASLISYEQYF. CDR3 sequence (DNA): TGCAGTGCTAGTCTGATCTCCTACGAGCAGTACTTC.

The gene calls are TRBV7-8 and TRBJ2-5; 13 nucleotides agree with TRBD2. With 5 bases clipped from V and 14 bases from J, the junction kept 11 bases outside the gene matches. Germline CDR1 and CDR2: SGHVS and FQNEAQ. CDR3 length equals 14 residues. The CDR3: CASSQLRLAGGYYF. Here the CDR3 DNA reads TGTGCCAGCAGCCAACTTAGACTAGCGGGGGGATACTACTTC.

This clonotype showed up just a few times. For the CDR3, the DNA is TGTGCCAGCACCCGGGACGGGAGCTCCTACGAGCAGTACTTC. This codes for CASTRDGSSYEQYF. The chain links TRBV6-2 or TRBV6-3 to TRBJ2-7; D is perhaps TRBD2 (6 bases). With 7 bases removed from V and 0 bases from J, the gap between germline ends came to 13 bases. The germline V gene encodes CDR1 MNHEY and CDR2 SVGEGT. This CDR3 is 14 amino acids long.

In its sample, this clonotype was seen many times. This chain connects TRBV20-1 to TRBJ1-3; TRBD1 agrees at 7 bases. The V segment lost 1 base and the J segment 1 base; nucleotides outside the gene matches: 7. The CDR3 sequence is 16 residues long. Per germline, CDR1 DFQATT and CDR2 SNEGSKA (reference sequence). The CDR3 DNA is TGCAGTGCTAGAGGTGGCAGGGGGACTTCTGGAAACACCATATATTTT. Amino acid sequence: CSARGGRGTSGNTIYF.

This clonotype was recorded at least ten times. The rearrangement links TRBV5-8 to TRBJ2-3, with TRBD2 identical over 11 bases. The V and J ends lost 4 bases and 5 bases, in that order; junction bases with no gene match: 6. This CDR3 is 15 amino acids long. Germline assignment: CDR1 SGHTS and CDR2 YDEGEE. The CDR3 DNA sequence: TGTGCCAGCAGCCTTAGCGGGAGGGCCGGAGATACGCAGTATTTT. This codes for CASSLSGRAGDTQYF.

At least ten counts were recorded for this clonotype. V and J are TRBV5-1 and TRBJ2-1; TRBD2 agrees at 7 bases. Per the germline V gene, CDR1 is SGHRS and CDR2 is YFSETQ. With V trimmed by 2 bases and J by 1 base, 0 bases remained unmatched. The CDR3 has 14 amino acids. The CDR3 is CASSFGGSYNEQFF. For the CDR3, the DNA is TGCGCCAGCAGCTTCGGGGGGTCCTACAATGAGCAGTTCTTC. Variable domain in full (rest from reference TRBV5-1 and TRBJ2-1): KAGVTQTPRYLIKTRGQQVTLSCSPISGHRSVSWYQQTPGQGLQFLFEYFSETQRNKGNFPGRFSGRQFSNSRSEMNVSTLELGDSALYLCASSFGGSYNEQFFGPGTRLTVL.

This clonotype was seen many times. V gene TRBV12-3 or TRBV12-4 combines with J gene TRBJ1-6; TRBD1 might be the D (5 bases). CDR3 length: 17 residues. V lost 7 bases to trimming and J lost 11 bases, with 27 bases between them. The CDR3 here is CASTRGPRDNFQTPLHF. CDR3 in DNA: TGTGCCAGCACTCGGGGACCCAGAGATAACTTTCAAACACCCCTCCACTTT.

The V gene is TRBV12-3 or TRBV12-4, the J gene TRBJ1-1, with TRBD1 as a possible D gene (5 bases). CDR3 length: 13 residues. The V end lost 4 bases, the J end lost 11 bases, and 17 bases lay between the germline ends. CDR3 amino acids: CASSWRRIREAFF. The CDR3 DNA reads as TGTGCCAGCAGTTGGAGACGGATCAGGGAGGCTTTCTTT.

This clonotype has a count of ten or more. This CDR3 reads CASSLNRGKTQYF. CDR3 bases: TGTGCCAGCAGCTTAAATAGGGGAAAGACCCAGTACTTC. This chain uses TRBV7-6 with TRBJ2-5; D is possibly TRBD1 (5 bases). The CDR3 covers 13 residues. V was cut by 2 bases and J by 6 bases, with 10 bases left in between. Looked up from germline, CDR1 is SGHVS and CDR2 is FNYEAQ.

This clonotype was seen repeatedly, ten times or more. V usage is TRBV9 and J usage is TRBJ1-2; D is perhaps TRBD1 (6 bases). The V end lost 3 bases, the J end lost 6 bases, and 12 bases lay between the germline ends. This CDR3 region has 13 residues. Germline CDR1 SGDLS, CDR2 YYNGEE. The CDR3 spells CASSATGSDGYTF. CDR3 bases: TGTGCCAGCAGCGCTACAGGGTCAGATGGCTACACCTTC.

This clonotype was recorded a few times. The V gene is TRBV5-1, the J gene TRBJ2-3; the D call may be TRBD1 or TRBD2 (5 bases each). V lost 5 bases, J lost 6 bases, and 16 bases lay in between. The CDR3 is 14 residues long. Looked up from germline, CDR1 is SGHRS and CDR2 is YFSETQ. This CDR3 reads CASRTGPSVDTQYF. The DNA for the CDR3 is TGCGCCAGCAGGACGGGACCCTCTGTGGATACGCAGTATTTT.

This clonotype was seen at least ten times. The chain employs TRBV20-1 and TRBJ2-4; 7 nucleotides line up with TRBD2. CDR1 and CDR2 (germline): DFQATT, SNEGSKA (reference sequence). V shed 3 bases and J 0 bases; nucleotides not matched to a gene: 8. The CDR3 spans 16 residues. The chain's CDR3 is CSARGLAELAKNIQYF. The DNA for the CDR3 is TGCAGTGCTAGGGGTCTAGCGGAACTAGCCAAAAACATTCAGTACTTC.

The rearrangement uses TRBV28 and TRBJ2-7, with 7 bases aligning to TRBD1. This CDR3 contains 14 residues. The V segment lost 6 bases and the J segment 2 bases; nucleotides outside the gene matches: 7. The germline CDR1 and CDR2 sequences are MDHEN and SYDVKM. The CDR3 nucleotides are TGTGCCAGCAGCCCGACAGGGATGCCCTACGAGCAGTACTTC. This sequence encodes CASSPTGMPYEQYF.

This clonotype was observed a handful of times. The J gene is TRBJ1-4, the V gene TRBV7-9, with D unresolved. V shed 4 bases and J shed 3 bases, with 18 bases lying between them. The CDR3 has 17 residues. In germline, CDR1 is SEHNR, CDR2 FQNEAQ (reference sequence). CDR3 in amino acids: CASSYRSGRRANEKLFF. The CDR3 DNA sequence: TGTGCCAGCAGCTACCGATCCGGGAGGCGGGCTAATGAAAAACTGTTTTTT.

This clonotype was seen ten or more times. The V and J genes are TRBV29-1 and TRBJ2-3; 7 bases line up with TRBD1. Per the germline V gene, CDR1 is SQVTM and CDR2 is ANQGSEA. The ends lost 4 bases at V and 4 bases at J; junction bases unmatched: 5. The CDR3 is 13 amino acids. CDR3 loop: CSVGDRDPDTQYF. The CDR3 DNA reads as TGCAGCGTTGGCGACAGGGACCCAGATACGCAGTATTTT.

The CDR3 region has the DNA TGTGCCATCAGTCGGGGCTCTGAGACAGATACGCAGTATTTT. Its protein is CAISRGSETDTQYF. The chain links TRBV10-3 to TRBJ2-3; D could derive from TRBD1 or TRBD2 (5 bases each). The germline V and J ends were trimmed by 5 bases and 3 bases, with 12 bases remaining between them. Per germline, CDR1 ENHRY and CDR2 SYGVKD. This CDR3 spans 14 amino acids.